A single T cell receptor beta chain is shown here with its context. Its antigen remains unidentified. The entry originates in a study of cytomegalovirus exposure and HLA in healthy donors. Study results and caveats: Later work found most CMV-associated TCR beta chains apparently HLA-restricted.

With 60 Vbeta and 13 Jbeta primers, the PCR was carried out. Clones were read by immunoSEQ multiplex PCR, and TCRdb kept only the in-frame ones, dropping some. The sample has tens of thousands of clones; over 80% are singletons. This CDR3 comprises 14 residues. Germline-derived CDR1 and CDR2 are MNHEY and SMNVEV (reference sequence). The ends were cut back, 5 bases at V and 4 bases at J, with 12 bases in the middle. The V gene is TRBV27, the J gene TRBJ1-5; D gene uncertain. This clonotype was sampled from a man younger than 35 in good health and CMV-seronegative. Sequencing input: PBMCs. The CDR3 reads CASSGQVNNQPQHF. In nucleotides, the CDR3 is TGTGCCAGCAGTGGTCAGGTCAATAATCAGCCCCAGCATTTT.